This T cell receptor beta chain comes out of a study of T cells after yellow fever vaccination. Across the whole study: Fractions of low cell number were prepared using SMART-Seq v4 Ultra Low Input. The study's findings and limits: Reappearance after the booster was seen for most primary-vaccination clones, at 96% CD4 and roughly 90% CD8.

This clonotype was picked up many times. Its antigen is unidentified. The study made its TCR cDNA through 5'RACE template switching. That step introduced a universal primer site along with UMIs. MiXCR, run by TCRdb on the 5' RACE reads, gives a single entry per CDR3 protein. In the table there are around 120,000 distinct CDR3 sequences, about 7.8% of which are singletons. The CDR3 runs 14 residues. V lost 6 bases, J lost 2 bases, and 12 bases lay in between. The germline CDR1 and CDR2 sequences are SGHVS and FQNEAQ. The chain has TRBV7-8 and TRBJ2-3, with D possibly matching TRBD2 (7 bases). The specimen was CD4+ T cells sorted from PBMCs, collected 35 to 50 days after the first yellow fever vaccination. The clonotype was recovered from a man aged 18 to 30 who received the YFV17D yellow fever vaccine. The CDR3 reads CASSTGGNTDTQYF. The CDR3 coding sequence is TGTGCCAGCAGTACGGGGGGCAACACAGATACGCAGTATTTT. The whole variable domain, filled in from reference TRBV7-8 and TRBJ2-3, reads GAGVSQSPRYKVAKRGQDVALRCDPISGHVSLFWYQQALGQGPEFLTYFQNEAQLDKSGLPSDRFFAERPEGSVSTLKIQRTQQEDSAVYLCASSTGGNTDTQYFGPGTRLTVL.